A selection of T cell receptor beta chains follows, all from one sample in a study of radiotherapy plus CTLA-4 blockade in lung cancer. Only in-frame clones appear in the TCRdb table, and some are missing; sequencing was by immunoSEQ multiplex PCR. The sample carries about 77,000 clones, roughly four fifths recorded once. This sample comprised peripheral blood, obtained from a patient treated with radiotherapy plus ipilimumab. The receptors stem from a human donor with non-small cell lung cancer whose response to radiotherapy plus ipilimumab could not be evaluated. Both conserved end residues are part of each CDR3. Size values are once, few and many counts, or a class for expanded clones, and some rows have none.

abundance	j_gene	v_gene	CDR3aa
-	TRBJ2-5	TRBV7-3	CASSSRPRETQYF
-	TRBJ1-1	TRBV6-6	CASSSGGSAFF
-	TRBJ1-6	TRBV28	CASSLGQGYRSPLHF
-	TRBJ2-2	TRBV18	CASSPWTSGNTGELFF
-	TRBJ2-2	TRBV1	CTSSPLASGGELFF
few	TRBJ1-5	TRBV10-3	CAISGHTSNQPQHF
few	TRBJ2-2	TRBV28	CASSLAGQGLPYTGELFF
-	TRBJ1-2	TRBV5-4	CASSPRDSYGYTF
once	TRBJ2-2	TRBV6-4	CASSDSQGAGELFF
-	TRBJ2-5	TRBV5-4	CASSLYRSGGKETQYF
-	TRBJ1-6	TRBV5-4	CASSFFVYSYNSPLHF
-	TRBJ1-1	TRBV12-5	CASGLRFRETEAFF
-	TRBJ1-5	TRBV6-5	CASSYSGGGNQPQHF
-	TRBJ2-3	TRBV10-2	CASSERLGSGATDTQYF
once	TRBJ2-1	TRBV27	CASSDRQGRQFF
-	TRBJ2-3	TRBV11-3	CASSLALQGTDTQYF
once	TRBJ2-5	TRBV5-8	CASNLDTEETQYF
-	TRBJ1-1	TRBV6-1	CASSATGGEAFF
-	TRBJ1-5	TRBV27	CASSSRSSGTLQPQHF
-	TRBJ1-4	TRBV10-1	CASSESTPGYNEKLFF
once	TRBJ2-7	TRBV19	CASSMVQGYEQYF
-	TRBJ2-5	TRBV11-2	CASSLQETQYF
-	TRBJ1-4	TRBV18	CASSQSKVGGTNEKLFF
-	TRBJ2-7	TRBV7-2	CASSLRQGADEQYF
few	TRBJ1-1	TRBV6-6	CASSLGQYTEAFF
once	TRBJ2-7	TRBV7-8	CASSLRRVIMYEQYF
-	TRBJ1-2	TRBV5-1	CASSPGEGRTF
-	TRBJ2-1	TRBV11-2	CATSDWVDEQFF
-	TRBJ2-3	TRBV7-3	CASSQRGGRGDTQYF
-	TRBJ2-3	TRBV10-3	CAISESRLTLSTDTQYF
-	TRBJ1-1	TRBV2	CASSEMGQGARNTEAFF
few	TRBJ1-3	TRBV19	CASRADSGNTIYF
-	TRBJ1-3	TRBV28	CASSFPPPSTIYF
-	TRBJ1-3	TRBV5-5	CASSPTPSGNTIYF
-	TRBJ2-3	TRBV19	CASSLAGGSDTQYF
-	TRBJ1-2	TRBV2	CASSERENYGYTF
-	TRBJ1-4	TRBV6-5	CASIAEDEKLFF
few	TRBJ2-1	TRBV5-1	CASSLGASGGNQQFF
-	TRBJ1-4	TRBV28	CASRPQGHINEKLFF
-	TRBJ1-5	TRBV2	CASSESLGAGTRPQHF
-	TRBJ2-7	TRBV5-1	CASSPKQTGGYEQYF
-	TRBJ2-1	TRBV7-9	CASSFSGGAGNEQFF
-	TRBJ1-1	TRBV6-5	CASTRGGDTEAFF